The 16 T cell receptor beta chains listed next were all sequenced from one sample in a study of T and B cells in COVID-19 patients. From blood, about 250-500 ng of genomic DNA served as TRB template. BIOMED2 TRB-A/B primer pools were used in multiplex TRB PCR. TCRdb itself ran the multiplex PCR reads through MiXCR, one entry per CDR3 protein. The sample has 8,000 to 10,000 distinct CDR3 sequences, over 25% seen once. The sequenced sample consisted of blood. All receptors come from a human donor who had recovered from COVID-19.

This clonotype counts as medium-sized. The genes are TRBV19 and TRBJ2-1; 7 bases agree with TRBD1. The CDR3 loop spans 15 amino acids. V trimming: 2 bases; J trimming: 2 bases; junction bases outside the gene matches: 3. Germline V CDR1 and CDR2: LNHDA, SQIVND (reference sequence). The CDR3 spells CASSIRQGAYNEQFF. The CDR3 DNA is TGTGCCAGTAGTATAAGACAGGGCGCCTACAATGAGCAGTTCTTC. The full variable domain, rest sourced from reference TRBV19 and TRBJ2-1, is DGGITQSPKYLFRKEGQNVTLSCEQNLNHDAMYWYRQDPGQGLRLIYYSQIVNDFQKGDIAEGYSVSREKKESFPLTVTSAQKNPTAFYLCASSIRQGAYNEQFFGPGTRLTVL.

The chain couples TRBV5-5 to TRBJ1-2; D is ambiguous. The CDR3 is 12 amino acids. Trimming took off 2 bases at V and 6 bases at J, with 8 bases between the two ends. CDR1 is SGHKS and CDR2 is YYEKEE in the germline V gene (reference sequence). In nucleotides, the CDR3 is TGTGCCAGCAGCTTACCTCCGGATGGCTACACCTTC. Translated: CASSLPPDGYTF.

The chain combines TRBV6-1 with TRBJ1-3; TRBD1 might be the D (5 bases). CDR1 and CDR2 (germline): MNHNS, SASEGT. This CDR3 spans 15 amino acids. V was clipped by 4 bases and J by 4 bases, with 14 bases between them. CDR3 coding DNA: TGTGCCAGCAGTGGGACACCTTTCCCAGGAAACACCATATATTTT. This gives the protein CASSGTPFPGNTIYF.

Sample share makes this clonotype medium-sized. The chain couples TRBV5-6 to TRBJ2-3, with D perhaps TRBD1 or TRBD2 (6 bases each). Per germline, CDR1 SGHDT and CDR2 YYEEEE. This CDR3 is built from 14 residues. V lost 3 bases and J lost 4, with 12 bases in between. CDR3 loop: CASSWGASPDTQYF. The CDR3, as DNA: TGTGCCAGCAGCTGGGGGGCTAGTCCAGATACGCAGTATTTT.

This rearrangement joins TRBV6-5 to TRBJ1-6; D is unresolved. The CDR3 is 14 amino acids. Trimming removed 0 bases from V and 10 bases from J, with 10 bases in between. Germline CDR1 reads MNHEY; CDR2 reads SVGAGI. The CDR3 DNA reads TGTGCCAGCAGTTACTCTCGGGTGGGCTCACCCCTCCACTTT. Its translation: CASSYSRVGSPLHF.

V gene TRBV13 combines with J gene TRBJ2-1; 9 bases agree with TRBD2. The junction had 11 bases not matched to a gene; V was cut back by 5 bases and J by 9 bases. The CDR3 is 15 residues long. CDR1 is PRHDT, CDR2 FYEKMQ, per germline (reference sequence). CDR3 in amino acids: CASSPGGTSKGEQFF. As DNA, the CDR3 is TGTGCCAGCAGCCCCGGTGGGACTAGCAAGGGTGAGCAGTTCTTC.

This chain connects TRBV5-1 to TRBJ2-2; no definite D call. Germline loops: CDR1 SGHRS, CDR2 YFSETQ. This CDR3 region has 13 residues. Trimming pared 4 bases from V and 2 bases from J, leaving 6 bases between. The CDR3 sequence: CASSARNTGELFF. CDR3 coding DNA: TGCGCCAGCAGCGCCCGTAACACCGGGGAGCTGTTTTTT.

V and J are TRBV5-6 and TRBJ1-4, with a tentative D call TRBD1 (5 bases). This CDR3 has 15 amino acids. The germline V gene has CDR1 SGHDT and CDR2 YYEEEE. V lost 4 bases and J 2 bases, leaving 12 bases between the germline ends. CDR3 sequence: CASSPGTYTNEKLFF. CDR3 nucleotide sequence: TGTGCCAGCAGCCCGGGGACGTACACTAATGAAAAACTGTTTTTT.

Within the sample, this clonotype is medium-sized. The gene calls are TRBV5-6 and TRBJ1-6; D remains unclear. CDR1 is SGHDT and CDR2 is YYEEEE in the germline V gene. Trimming removed 0 bases at V and 18 bases at J, with 16 bases between. The CDR3 extends over 13 amino acids. The CDR3 loop is CASSLAIVNGHHF. DNA of the CDR3: TGTGCCAGCAGCTTGGCGATAGTGAATGGGCACCACTTT.

This chain uses TRBV6-4 with TRBJ2-3; 9 nucleotides align to TRBD2. This CDR3 has 14 amino acids. J gave up 3 bases and V 4 bases, and 2 bases lay outside the gene matches. In germline, CDR1 is MRHNA, CDR2 SNTAGT. The CDR3 DNA reads TGTGCCAGCAGTGTGACTAGCGGTACAGATACGCAGTATTTT. Protein product: CASSVTSGTDTQYF.

This clonotype has more than one count but fewer than ten. The rearrangement joins TRBV6-1 to TRBJ2-1; 9 bases are shared with TRBD2. In germline, CDR1 is MNHNS, CDR2 SASEGT. The V segment lost 5 bases and the J segment 5 bases; nucleotides outside the gene matches: 7. The CDR3 has 15 residues. The CDR3 DNA reads TGTGCCAGCAGTCCCCTGCGGGGGGGAAACAATGAGCAGTTCTTC. This translates into CASSPLRGGNNEQFF.

This clonotype was observed a handful of times. The chain is built from TRBV7-2 and TRBJ2-2, with D possibly matching TRBD2 (7 bases). The germline V gene has CDR1 SGHTA and CDR2 FQGNSA. Trimming took 5 bases from V and 9 from J, leaving 19 bases between them. The CDR3 is 15 residues long. The CDR3 reads CASSGTGGGLRELFF. CDR3 DNA: TGTGCCAGCAGCGGGACGGGGGGCGGCCTAAGGGAGCTGTTTTTT.

V usage is TRBV11-2 and J usage is TRBJ2-2; D uncertain. The V gene's germline CDR1 is SGHAT and CDR2 FQNNGV. V lost 6 bases and J 2 bases, leaving 22 bases between the germline ends. The CDR3 is made up of 18 amino acids. This CDR3 reads CASRTEPGQTNNTGELFF. The CDR3 DNA follows: TGTGCCAGCAGAACAGAACCGGGCCAAACTAATAACACCGGGGAGCTGTTTTTT.

This clonotype was observed a handful of times. The chain recombines TRBV10-3 with TRBJ2-6; D remains ambiguous. Trimming pared 1 base from V and 6 bases from J, leaving 13 bases between. The length of the CDR3 is 16 residues. Per germline, CDR1 ENHRY and CDR2 SYGVKD. This CDR3 is CAISELRTTLANVLTF. CDR3 coding DNA: TGTGCCATCAGTGAGTTGAGGACCACCTTGGCCAACGTCCTGACTTTC.

This clonotype was detected only a few times. V usage is TRBV18 and J usage is TRBJ1-2; TRBD1 is a possible D gene (5 bases). Trimming left V 3 bases short and J 7 bases short, with 21 bases between. The CDR3 contains 16 residues. Per the germline V gene, CDR1 is KGHSH and CDR2 is LQKENI. The CDR3 spells CASSPGPGPTSPGYTF. The CDR3 coding sequence is TGTGCCAGCTCACCCGGTCCGGGGCCCACGTCCCCTGGCTACACCTTC.

This clonotype was seen more than once but under ten times. The rearrangement links TRBV6-1 to TRBJ2-5; the D gene is possibly TRBD1 (6 bases). CDR1 is MNHNS and CDR2 is SASEGT in the germline V gene. This CDR3 spans 13 amino acids. Trimming pared 4 bases from V and 0 bases from J, leaving 6 bases between. The CDR3 DNA reads TGTGCCAGCAGTGGGACAGACCAAGAGACCCAGTACTTC. This translates into CASSGTDQETQYF.